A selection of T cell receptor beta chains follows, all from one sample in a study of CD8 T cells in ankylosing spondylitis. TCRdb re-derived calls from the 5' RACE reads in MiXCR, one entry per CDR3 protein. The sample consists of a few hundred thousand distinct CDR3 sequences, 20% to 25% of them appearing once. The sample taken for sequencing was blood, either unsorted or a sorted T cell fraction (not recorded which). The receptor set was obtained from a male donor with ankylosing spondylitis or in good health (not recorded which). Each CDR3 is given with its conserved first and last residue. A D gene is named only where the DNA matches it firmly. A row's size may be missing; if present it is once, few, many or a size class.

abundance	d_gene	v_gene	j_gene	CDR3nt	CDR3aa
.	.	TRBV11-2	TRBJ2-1	TGTGCCAGCAGCTTGGGGCGGTTCCGCTACAATGAGCAGTTCTTC	CASSLGRFRYNEQFF
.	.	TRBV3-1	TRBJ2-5	TGTGCCAGCAGCCATCCGGGACTCATGGGGGAGACCCAGTACTTC	CASSHPGLMGETQYF
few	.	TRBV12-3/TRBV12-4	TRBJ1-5	TGTGCCAGCAAGGAGGATACTCAGCCCCAGCATTTT	CASKEDTQPQHF
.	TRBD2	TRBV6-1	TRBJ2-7	TGTGCCAGCAGTGGAATCCCGGGGGGGGGTTCCGAGCAGTACTTC	CASSGIPGGGSEQYF
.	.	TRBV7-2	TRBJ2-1	TGTGCCAGCAGCAAGCTAACGGGGGATAATGAGCAGCTCTTC	CASSKLTGDNEQLF
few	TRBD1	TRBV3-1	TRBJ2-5	TGTGCCAGCAGCCGGACAGGGTACCAAGAGACCCAGTACTTC	CASSRTGYQETQYF
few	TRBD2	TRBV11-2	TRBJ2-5	TGTGCCAGCGGCGCTTGGACTAGCGGGGGGGTAGGGGGCGAGACCCAGTACTTC	CASGAWTSGGVGGETQYF
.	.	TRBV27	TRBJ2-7	TGTGCCAGCAGTCTAGGGTCTTGGGACAAAGCCTACGAGCAGTACTTC	CASSLGSWDKAYEQYF
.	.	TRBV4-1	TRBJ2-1	TGCGCCAGCAGCCAAGATGGGACCTCCCCCTACAATGAGCAGTTCTTC	CASSQDGTSPYNEQFF
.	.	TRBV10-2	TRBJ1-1	TGCGCCAGCGGACGGTTGGATACTGAAGCTTTCTTT	CASGRLDTEAFF
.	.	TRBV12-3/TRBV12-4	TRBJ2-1	TGTGCCAGCCTACGCTCCTACAATGAGCAGTTCTTC	CASLRSYNEQFF
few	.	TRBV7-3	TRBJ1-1	TGTGCCAGCAGCTTATCGGTTGAAAGCACTGAAGCTTTCTTT	CASSLSVESTEAFF
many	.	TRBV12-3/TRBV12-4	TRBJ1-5	TGTGCCAGCAGTTTATCAGTGGATTTGAATCAGCCCCAGCATTTT	CASSLSVDLNQPQHF
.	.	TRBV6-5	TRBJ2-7	TGTGCCAGCAGTTCGCAGGGGATGAGGGAGCAGTACTTC	CASSSQGMREQYF
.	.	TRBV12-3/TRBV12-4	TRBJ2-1	TGTGCCAGCAGTTCCATCGCCGTATACGATGAGCAGTTCTTC	CASSSIAVYDEQFF
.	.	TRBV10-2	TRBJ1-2	TGCGCCAGCAGTACCGGGTCGGATGGCTACACCTTC	CASSTGSDGYTF
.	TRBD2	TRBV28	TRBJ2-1	TGTGCCGCACAACTACGGCTAGCGGGACTCTACAATGAGCAGTTCTTC	CAAQLRLAGLYNEQFF
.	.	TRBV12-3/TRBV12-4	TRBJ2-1	TGTGCCAGCAGTTTTGGGGGGACGATCTACAATGAGCAGTTCTTC	CASSFGGTIYNEQFF
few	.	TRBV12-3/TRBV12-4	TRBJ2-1	TGTGCCAGCAGTTTGATAGCGGACTCCTACAATGAGCAGTTCTTC	CASSLIADSYNEQFF
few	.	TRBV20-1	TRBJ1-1	TGCAGTGCTCCCCGCATAAGGGACACTGAAGCTTTCTTT	CSAPRIRDTEAFF
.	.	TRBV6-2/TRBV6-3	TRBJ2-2	TGTGCCAGCAGTTACAACGCGAACACCGGGGAGCTGTTTTTT	CASSYNANTGELFF
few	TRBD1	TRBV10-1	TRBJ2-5	TGCGCCAGCAGTGGGGAGTTGACAGGGGAGACCCAGTACTTC	CASSGELTGETQYF
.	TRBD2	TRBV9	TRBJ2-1	TGTGCCAGCAGCGTATACGGGGGGGGGAATGAGCAGTTCTTC	CASSVYGGGNEQFF
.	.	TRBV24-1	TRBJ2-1	TGTGCCACCAGTGATTTGCAGGGACCTAGCTCCTACAATGAGCAGTTCTTC	CATSDLQGPSSYNEQFF
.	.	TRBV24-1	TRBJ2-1	TGTGCCACCAGTGATTTCCGGGACTTTAACAATGAGCAGTTCTTC	CATSDFRDFNNEQFF
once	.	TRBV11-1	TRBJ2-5	TGTGCCAGCAGCTTGACGGGTAACGTCAGAGAGACCCAGTACTTC	CASSLTGNVRETQYF
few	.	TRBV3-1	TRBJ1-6	TGTGCCAGCAGCTTTAACCGGGGGGAACGGTCACCCCTCCACTTT	CASSFNRGERSPLHF
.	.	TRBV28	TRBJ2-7	TGTGCCAGCAGTTTCGACGAGCAGTACTTC	CASSFDEQYF
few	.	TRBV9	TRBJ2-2	TGTGCCAGCAGCGGGAGGGCAGTGAACACCGGGGAGCTGTTTTTT	CASSGRAVNTGELFF
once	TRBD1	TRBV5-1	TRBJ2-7	TGCGCCAGCAGCTGGGGACAGGGAGATGCGGGGTACGAGCAGTACTTC	CASSWGQGDAGYEQYF
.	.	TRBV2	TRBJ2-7	TGTGCCAGCAGGGAGGAGGCTAGCTCCTACGAGCAGTACTTC	CASREEASSYEQYF
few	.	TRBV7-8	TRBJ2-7	TGTGCCAGTACCACCGGGCCAGACTCCTACGAGCAGTACTTC	CASTTGPDSYEQYF
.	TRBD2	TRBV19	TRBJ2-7	TGTGCCAGTAGTATAGGCGGGGGGGCCTACGAGCAGTACTTC	CASSIGGGAYEQYF
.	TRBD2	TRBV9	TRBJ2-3	TGTGCCAGCAGCGCCCCGGGACTAAGGACAGATACGCAGTATTTT	CASSAPGLRTDTQYF
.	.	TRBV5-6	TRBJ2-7	TGTGCCAGCAGCTTGGAAGGGGGACTAAAGACCTACGAGCAGTACTTC	CASSLEGGLKTYEQYF
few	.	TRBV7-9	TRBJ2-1	TGTGCCAGCAGCTTATTCACAGGGTGGGAGAATGAGCAGTTCTTC	CASSLFTGWENEQFF
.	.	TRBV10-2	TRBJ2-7	TGCGCCAGCAGTGAGGGACAGCCTTACGAGCAGTACTTC	CASSEGQPYEQYF
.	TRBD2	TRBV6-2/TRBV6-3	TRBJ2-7	TGTGCCAGCAGTAGTACTAGCGGGCCTTCCTACGAGCAGTACTTC	CASSSTSGPSYEQYF
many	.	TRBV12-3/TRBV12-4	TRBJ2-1	TGTGCCAGCAGTACCGGGACGGGGAATGAGCAGTTCTTC	CASSTGTGNEQFF
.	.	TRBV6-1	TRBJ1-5	TGTGCCAGCAGTCCTAGAACGAGAAACAACAATCAGCCCCAGCATTTT	CASSPRTRNNNQPQHF
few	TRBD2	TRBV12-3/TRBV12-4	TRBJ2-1	TGTGCCAGCAGTTTAGGTCCAGCGGGGGACCCCTACAATGAGCAGTTCTTC	CASSLGPAGDPYNEQFF
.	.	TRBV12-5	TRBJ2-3	TGTGCCAGCTGCACCGCCCCGTCAGGGGGGTGGGGCACAGATACGCAGTATTTT	CASCTAPSGGWGTDTQYF
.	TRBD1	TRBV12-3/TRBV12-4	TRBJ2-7	TGTGCCAGCAGGCAACAGGGGGCGGTGTACGAGCAGTACTTC	CASRQQGAVYEQYF
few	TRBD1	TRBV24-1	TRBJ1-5	TGTGCCACCAGTGCCACGACAGGGTCTCAGCCCCAGCATTTT	CATSATTGSQPQHF
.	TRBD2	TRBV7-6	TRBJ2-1	TGTGCCAGCAGCTTAGGCGGGGGGGCCTCGTCCCACAATGAGCAGTTCTTC	CASSLGGGASSHNEQFF
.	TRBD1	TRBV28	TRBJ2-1	TGTGCCAGCACCTTTGAGGGACAGACCTACAATGAGCAGTTCTTC	CASTFEGQTYNEQFF
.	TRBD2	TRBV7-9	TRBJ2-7	TGTGCCAGCAGCTTAGAAAGCGGGGGGCCCAAGGGCGAGCAGTACTTC	CASSLESGGPKGEQYF
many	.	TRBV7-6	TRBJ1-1	TGTGCCAGCAGCTTAGGGGAGGGGACTGAAGCTTTCTTT	CASSLGEGTEAFF
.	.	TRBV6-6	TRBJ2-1	TGTGCCAGCAGTTACAGGGTGGGGGGTGAGCAGTTCTTC	CASSYRVGGEQFF
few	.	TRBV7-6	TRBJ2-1	TGTGCCAGCAGCCAGGGTAGCAGGCCGAGCTCCTACAATGAGCAGTTCTTC	CASSQGSRPSSYNEQFF
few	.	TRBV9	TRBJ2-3	TGTGCCAGCACCCCCTCCATTAGCACAGATACGCAGTATTTT	CASTPSISTDTQYF
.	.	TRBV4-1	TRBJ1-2	TGCGCCAGCAGCCAAGATCCTCGGGGGGCGGACTATGGCTACACCTTC	CASSQDPRGADYGYTF
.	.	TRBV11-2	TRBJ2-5	TGTGCCAGCAGCTTAGTATTGAGCGAGACCCAGTACTTC	CASSLVLSETQYF
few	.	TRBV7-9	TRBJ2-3	TGTGCCAGCAGCTTAACTTTTGAACAGGTATACACAGATACGCAGTATTTT	CASSLTFEQVYTDTQYF